This is a list of T cell receptor beta chains from one sample in a study of cytomegalovirus exposure and HLA in healthy donors. Generated by immunoSEQ multiplex PCR, the TCRdb table keeps only in-frame clones and is missing some. The sample lists 200,000 to 250,000 clones; approximately 79% were seen once. Source material: PBMCs. The receptors here all came from a man in his fifties in good health and CMV-seronegative. Both conserved end residues are part of each CDR3. Each record gives: D gene, clone size, J gene, V gene, CDR3 protein, CDR3 DNA. D genes are given only for firm matches. Rows may omit the clone size; those that give it use once, few, many or a size class.

D: .
size: .
J: TRBJ1-1
V: TRBV5-1
CDR3: CASSLEQATEAFF
DNA: TGCGCCAGCAGCTTAGAACAGGCGACTGAAGCTTTCTTT

D: TRBD1
size: .
J: TRBJ2-1
V: TRBV27
CDR3: CASQQGYNEQFF
DNA: TGTGCCAGCCAACAGGGGTACAATGAGCAGTTCTTC

D: .
size: .
J: TRBJ2-4
V: TRBV30
CDR3: CAWSGGLAKNIQYF
DNA: TGTGCCTGGAGTGGGGGGCTAGCCAAAAACATTCAGTACTTC

D: .
size: .
J: TRBJ1-2
V: TRBV5-1
CDR3: CASSLRTWSSYGYTF
DNA: TGCGCCAGCAGCTTGAGGACATGGAGTTCCTATGGCTACACCTTC

D: .
size: once
J: TRBJ1-5
V: TRBV30
CDR3: CAWSVAGIRNQPQHF
DNA: TGTGCCTGGAGTGTGGCGGGGATTCGGAATCAGCCCCAGCATTTT

D: TRBD2
size: .
J: TRBJ2-3
V: TRBV7-9
CDR3: CASSPQGGRPTDTQYF
DNA: TGTGCCAGCAGCCCGCAGGGCGGGAGACCCACAGATACGCAGTATTTT

D: TRBD1
size: .
J: TRBJ2-1
V: TRBV6-6
CDR3: CASSHRDSPSNEQFF
DNA: TGTGCCAGCAGTCACCGGGACAGCCCTTCCAATGAGCAGTTCTTC

D: TRBD1
size: .
J: TRBJ1-1
V: TRBV28
CDR3: CASSPRGTGNTEAFF
DNA: TGTGCCAGCAGTCCGAGGGGGACAGGGAACACTGAAGCTTTCTTT

D: .
size: .
J: TRBJ2-5
V: TRBV19
CDR3: CASRNRETQYF
DNA: TGTGCCAGTAGAAATCGGGAGACCCAGTACTTC

D: .
size: .
J: TRBJ2-1
V: TRBV27
CDR3: CASSPWALYDEQFF
DNA: TGTGCCAGCAGTCCCTGGGCCCTTTACGATGAGCAGTTCTTC

D: .
size: .
J: TRBJ1-1
V: TRBV7-9
CDR3: CASSPRGPIEAFF
DNA: TGTGCCAGCAGCCCCCGAGGCCCTATCGAAGCTTTCTTT

D: TRBD1
size: .
J: TRBJ1-5
V: TRBV10-3
CDR3: CAISPGQAKGNQPQHF
DNA: TGTGCCATCAGTCCGGGACAGGCCAAGGGCAATCAGCCCCAGCATTTT

D: TRBD1
size: .
J: TRBJ2-7
V: TRBV18
CDR3: CASSPPGQGYEQYF
DNA: TGTGCCAGCTCACCTCCGGGACAGGGTTACGAGCAGTACTTC

D: .
size: .
J: TRBJ2-2
V: TRBV7-3
CDR3: CASSLRSPGELFF
DNA: TGTGCCAGCAGCTTACGGTCTCCCGGGGAGCTGTTTTTT

D: TRBD1
size: few
J: TRBJ2-1
V: TRBV2
CDR3: CASSERQGFFNEQFF
DNA: TGTGCCAGCAGTGAGAGACAGGGGTTCTTCAATGAGCAGTTCTTC

D: .
size: .
J: TRBJ1-1
V: TRBV7-9
CDR3: CASSKQEPETEAFF
DNA: TGTGCCAGCAGCAAACAGGAACCCGAGACTGAAGCTTTCTTT

D: .
size: .
J: TRBJ1-2
V: TRBV18
CDR3: CASSPSGGLLFGYTF
DNA: TGTGCCAGCTCACCGAGCGGTGGTCTCCTCTTTGGCTACACCTTC

D: TRBD2
size: once
J: TRBJ2-7
V: TRBV27
CDR3: CASSTSGRTYEQYF
DNA: TGTGCCAGCAGTACTAGCGGGAGGACCTACGAGCAGTACTTC

D: .
size: .
J: TRBJ1-4
V: TRBV11-2
CDR3: CASSLVREKLFF
DNA: TGTGCCAGCAGCTTAGTTCGGGAAAAACTGTTTTTT

D: TRBD1
size: .
J: TRBJ2-1
V: TRBV28
CDR3: CASSPGQGAWYNEQFF
DNA: TGTGCCAGCAGCCCTGGACAGGGGGCTTGGTACAATGAGCAGTTCTTC

D: .
size: .
J: TRBJ2-1
V: TRBV9
CDR3: CASSVGLMGSGGNEQFF
DNA: TGTGCCAGCAGCGTAGGGCTAATGGGTAGCGGAGGCAATGAGCAGTTCTTC

D: .
size: .
J: TRBJ1-2
V: TRBV21-1
CDR3: CASSSRQSIGNYGYTF
DNA: TGTGCCAGCAGCAGTCGACAGTCCATAGGGAACTATGGCTACACCTTC

D: .
size: .
J: TRBJ2-2
V: TRBV10-1
CDR3: CASSVGVAGELFF
DNA: TGCGCCAGCAGTGTCGGGGTTGCCGGGGAGCTGTTTTTT

D: .
size: once
J: TRBJ2-1
V: TRBV5-6
CDR3: CASSASFNEQFF
DNA: TGTGCCAGCAGCGCTAGCTTCAATGAGCAGTTCTTC

D: .
size: .
J: TRBJ1-3
V: TRBV5-4
CDR3: CASSATGSAGNTIYF
DNA: TGTGCCAGCAGCGCTACAGGGTCGGCAGGAAACACCATATATTTT

D: TRBD1
size: .
J: TRBJ2-4
V: TRBV10-1
CDR3: CASRRDSLAKNIQYF
DNA: TGCGCCAGCAGGAGGGACAGCCTAGCCAAAAACATTCAGTACTTC

D: TRBD2
size: few
J: TRBJ2-3
V: TRBV28
CDR3: CASSLRLAGEDTQYF
DNA: TGTGCCAGCAGTTTAAGGCTAGCGGGAGAGGATACGCAGTATTTT

D: .
size: .
J: TRBJ1-1
V: TRBV27
CDR3: CASRLGGIAEAFF
DNA: TGTGCCAGCCGATTAGGGGGTATCGCTGAAGCCTTCTTT

D: TRBD1
size: .
J: TRBJ2-7
V: TRBV7-9
CDR3: CASSFGQGVPYEQYF
DNA: TGTGCCAGCAGCTTTGGACAGGGGGTCCCCTACGAGCAGTACTTC

D: TRBD2
size: .
J: TRBJ2-5
V: TRBV10-3
CDR3: CAMGGVNQETQYF
DNA: TGTGCCATGGGGGGGGTCAACCAAGAGACCCAGTACTTC

D: .
size: .
J: TRBJ2-1
V: TRBV2
CDR3: CASSEVQYNEQFF
DNA: TGTGCCAGCAGTGAGGTCCAGTACAATGAGCAGTTCTTC

D: TRBD1
size: .
J: TRBJ2-7
V: TRBV18
CDR3: CASSARQGGTYEQYF
DNA: TGTGCCAGCTCAGCCCGACAGGGGGGAACCTACGAGCAGTACTTC

D: .
size: once
J: TRBJ2-7
V: TRBV9
CDR3: CASSARDTTYEQYF
DNA: TGTGCCAGCAGCGCCCGGGACACTACCTACGAGCAGTACTTC

D: TRBD2
size: .
J: TRBJ2-7
V: TRBV6-6
CDR3: CASSPPSSGRSEQYF
DNA: TGTGCCAGCAGTCCACCATCCAGCGGGAGGAGCGAGCAGTACTTC

D: TRBD2
size: .
J: TRBJ2-1
V: TRBV6-1
CDR3: CASSDSGRLGYYNEQFF
DNA: TGTGCCAGCAGTGACAGCGGGAGGCTTGGGTACTACAATGAGCAGTTCTTC

D: .
size: .
J: TRBJ1-4
V: TRBV28
CDR3: CASSRGQLEKLFF
DNA: TGTGCCAGCAGTCGTGGACAACTAGAAAAACTGTTTTTT

D: .
size: .
J: TRBJ2-5
V: TRBV11-3
CDR3: CASSKTEETQYF
DNA: TGTGCCAGCAGCAAGACAGAAGAGACCCAGTACTTC

D: TRBD1
size: once
J: TRBJ2-1
V: TRBV2
CDR3: CASSIGDRVTNEQFF
DNA: TGTGCCAGCAGTATCGGGGACAGGGTGACCAATGAGCAGTTCTTC

D: .
size: few
J: TRBJ2-3
V: TRBV9
CDR3: CASSLGGTDTQYF
DNA: TGTGCCAGCAGCCTCGGGGGCACAGATACGCAGTATTTT

D: TRBD1
size: .
J: TRBJ2-7
V: TRBV5-1
CDR3: CASSLEPGTASYEQYF
DNA: TGCGCCAGCAGCTTGGAGCCCGGGACAGCCTCCTACGAGCAGTACTTC

D: TRBD2
size: .
J: TRBJ2-2
V: TRBV30
CDR3: CAWHSGRAGTGELFF
DNA: TGTGCCTGGCACAGCGGGAGGGCCGGCACCGGGGAGCTGTTTTTT

D: .
size: .
J: TRBJ1-2
V: TRBV30
CDR3: CAWSSRTGGYTF
DNA: TGTGCCTGGAGTAGTAGGACGGGAGGCTACACCTTC

D: TRBD1
size: .
J: TRBJ2-1
V: TRBV7-9
CDR3: CASSPPYRDRGSHEQFF
DNA: TGTGCCAGCAGCCCCCCCTACCGGGACAGGGGGAGTCATGAGCAGTTCTTC

D: TRBD1
size: .
J: TRBJ1-1
V: TRBV29-1
CDR3: CSADRGAGYTEAFF
DNA: TGCAGCGCAGACAGGGGTGCGGGGTACACTGAAGCTTTCTTT

D: TRBD2
size: .
J: TRBJ2-7
V: TRBV18
CDR3: CASSLALGASGLEQYF
DNA: TGTGCCAGCTCACTGGCCCTGGGTGCTAGCGGACTCGAGCAGTACTTC

D: TRBD2
size: .
J: TRBJ2-3
V: TRBV6-1
CDR3: CASRLGLAGTDTQYF
DNA: TGTGCCAGCAGGTTGGGACTAGCGGGCACAGATACGCAGTATTTT

D: TRBD1
size: .
J: TRBJ2-7
V: TRBV7-2
CDR3: CASSWDRGPYEQYF
DNA: TGTGCCAGCAGCTGGGACAGGGGGCCCTACGAGCAGTACTTC

D: TRBD1
size: .
J: TRBJ1-5
V: TRBV6-1
CDR3: CASSRTGLPQHF
DNA: TGCGCCAGCAGCAGGACAGGTTTGCCCCAGCATTTT